These 14 T cell receptor beta chains share one sample of origin, sequenced in a study of shared clonotypes between healthy human individuals. This table comes from immunoSEQ multiplex PCR, and its TCRdb copy is limited to in-frame clones, with some not included. This sample has hundreds of thousands of clones; about 96% occur once, and the top ten carry about 0.064%. Sequencing was done on a sample of naive CD4+ T cells sorted from blood. The subset denotes: CD45RA+ positively selected. The origin of the receptors is a woman aged 25 to 45 in good health.

The chain recombines TRBV7-2 with TRBJ2-4; D uncertain. The CDR3 consists of 17 residues. V dropped 2 bases and J dropped 0 bases, with 14 bases sitting between them. The germline V gene encodes CDR1 SGHTA and CDR2 FQGNSA. For the CDR3, the DNA is TGTGCCAGCAGCTTATCGTTCGAGACTCTAGCCAAAAACATTCAGTACTTC. Encoded protein: CASSLSFETLAKNIQYF.

The chain couples TRBV5-8 to TRBJ2-1; 8 bases map to TRBD2. Germline V gene lookup returns CDR1 SGHTS and CDR2 YDEGEE. The ends lost 5 bases at V and 4 bases at J; junction bases unmatched: 14. This CDR3 is 17 amino acids long. Here the CDR3 reads CASSSTGGVFSYNEQFF. CDR3 coding DNA: TGTGCCAGCAGTTCAACGGGAGGGGTATTCTCTTACAATGAGCAGTTCTTC. Together with reference TRBV5-8 and TRBJ2-1, the CDR3 gives the full variable domain: EAGVTQSPTHLIKTRGQQATLRCSPISGHTSVYWYQQALGLGLQFLLWYDEGEERNRGNFPPRFSGRQFPNYSSELNVNALELEDSALYLCASSSTGGVFSYNEQFFGPGTRLTVL.

The rearrangement uses TRBV7-6 and TRBJ2-7, with D perhaps matching TRBD1 (5 bases). V was trimmed by 5 bases and J by 6 bases, leaving 14 bases between them. From germline, CDR1 is SGHVS and CDR2 FNYEAQ. The CDR3 has 13 residues. The CDR3, as DNA: TGTGCCAGCAGCCCAACCAGGGTCGGCGAGCAGTACTTC. Translation gives CASSPTRVGEQYF.

The V and J genes are TRBV11-2 and TRBJ2-1; D is unresolved. Germline V gene data show CDR1 as SGHAT and CDR2 as FQNNGV. V was cut by 3 bases and J by 6 bases, with 9 bases left in between. CDR3 length: 13 residues. The CDR3 spells CASSFFGLNEQFF. The DNA of the CDR3 is TGTGCCAGCAGCTTTTTCGGCCTCAATGAGCAGTTCTTC.

The chain recombines TRBV4-1 with TRBJ1-5, with D possibly being TRBD1 (6 bases). The CDR3 extends over 14 amino acids. V gave up 4 bases and J gave up 7 bases, with 14 bases separating them. Germline V gene data show CDR1 as MGHRA and CDR2 as YSYEKL. CDR3 bases: TGCGCCAGCAGCCCACAGGGTATCAGCCAGCCCCAGCATTTT. It yields the protein CASSPQGISQPQHF.

The chain combines TRBV5-1 with TRBJ2-1, with D unclear. The CDR3 consists of 15 residues. V was shortened by 0 bases and J by 1 base, with 8 bases between the two germline ends. Per germline, CDR1 SGHRS and CDR2 YFSETQ. CDR3 DNA: TGCGCCAGCAGCTTGGAGGCCCCTTCCTACAATGAGCAGTTCTTC. Its protein product is CASSLEAPSYNEQFF.

V is TRBV28 and J is TRBJ2-7; D is perhaps TRBD1 (6 bases). There are 13 residues in the CDR3. V was clipped by 6 bases and J by 2 bases, with 11 bases between them. Germline V lookup: CDR1 MDHEN, CDR2 SYDVKM. The chain's CDR3 is CASRPQGPYEQYF. Here the CDR3 DNA reads TGTGCCAGCAGACCACAGGGTCCCTACGAGCAGTACTTC.

The chain combines TRBV19 with TRBJ2-7; TRBD1 matches 8 bases. Germline V gene lookup returns CDR1 LNHDA and CDR2 SQIVND (reference sequence). V was clipped by 5 bases and J by 4 bases; unmatched bases: 10. CDR3 size: 15 residues. Here the CDR3 reads CASSGGQGVYYEQYF. The CDR3 DNA reads TGTGCCAGTAGTGGTGGACAGGGCGTTTATTACGAGCAGTACTTC.

The chain combines TRBV4-1 with TRBJ1-4; possible D gene TRBD1, 6 bases. This CDR3 is built from 15 residues. Per the germline V gene, CDR1 is MGHRA and CDR2 is YSYEKL. The germline V and J ends were trimmed by 2 bases and 8 bases, with 15 bases remaining between them. CDR3 loop: CASSQLGGGREKLFF. The CDR3 coding sequence is TGCGCCAGCAGCCAATTAGGGGGTGGGCGAGAAAAACTGTTTTTT.

The chain joins TRBV30 to TRBJ1-3; D unresolved. Germline CDR1 and CDR2: GTSNPN and SVGIG (reference sequence). The CDR3 sequence is 13 residues long. V was cut by 4 bases and J by 0 bases, with 7 bases left in between. The CDR3 DNA reads TGTGCCTGGAAGCAGTTCTCTGGAAACACCATATATTTT. It specifies CAWKQFSGNTIYF.

The table lists this clone with a count of one. This likely comes from a read error, as the CDR3 has no conserved phenylalanine or tryptophan at its end. The genes are TRBV15 and TRBJ2-7, with a tentative D call TRBD2 (6 bases). CDR1 LNHNV and CDR2 YYDKDF come from the germline V gene (reference sequence). The CDR3 length is 15 residues. The V gene lost 0 bases and the J gene lost 3 bases, with 12 bases spanning the gap. The CDR3 region has the DNA TGTGCCACCAGCAGAGATCGCGGGGTAGGCTACGAGCAGTACCTC. Its protein is CATSRDRGVGYEQYL.

The J gene is TRBJ2-5, the V gene TRBV5-1, with 8 bases that match TRBD1. The CDR3 is 15 residues long. Germline V gene lookup returns CDR1 SGHRS and CDR2 YFSETQ. V gave up 2 bases and J gave up 2 bases; unmatched junction bases: 5. CDR3 coding DNA: TGCGCCAGCAGCTTTCGACAGGGGACACAAGAGACCCAGTACTTC. This translates into CASSFRQGTQETQYF.

This chain uses TRBV28 with TRBJ2-1, with 7 bases aligning to TRBD2. Germline V lookup: CDR1 MDHEN, CDR2 SYDVKM. The CDR3 is 18 residues long. V gave up 6 bases and J gave up 6 bases; unmatched junction bases: 20. DNA of the CDR3: TGTGCCAGCAGAACCTCCCTCGGGGGGATAGGCGCAACCAATGAGCAGTTCTTC. It yields the protein CASRTSLGGIGATNEQFF.

This clone was observed once. This rearrangement joins TRBV9 to TRBJ2-1; D gene ambiguous. The CDR3 has 16 amino acids. The V end was cut by 2 bases, the J end by 0 bases, with 12 bases between. Germline V CDR1 and CDR2: SGDLS, YYNGEE. Here the CDR3 reads CASSVGGRSSYNEQFF. Here the CDR3 DNA reads TGTGCCAGCAGCGTGGGCGGTCGAAGCTCCTACAATGAGCAGTTCTTC.